This is a list of T cell receptor beta chains from one sample in a study of CD8+CD57+ T cells in acquired aplastic anemia. TCRdb reprocessed the reads with MiXCR, giving one entry per CDR3 protein. This repertoire shows about 110,000 distinct CDR3 sequences, around 53% found once; its top ten account for under 35%. Sequencing was performed on sorted CD4+, CD8+, or CD8+CD57+ T cells (not recorded which) from PBMCs. These receptors were taken from a human donor in good health, serving as a control. CDR3s include the opening cysteine and the closing phenylalanine or tryptophan. The D gene is left open where the match is weak. For some rows the clone size is stated as once, few or many, or as a class when expanded; others skip it.

clone_size,d_call,j_call,v_call,cdr3_aa,cdr3_nt
many,-,TRBJ2-7,TRBV7-9,CASSLVPGTYEQYF,TGTGCCAGCAGCTTAGTTCCAGGAACCTACGAGCAGTACTTC
many,TRBD1,TRBJ1-1,TRBV24-1,CATSQKQGANTEAFF,TGTGCCACCAGTCAAAAACAGGGGGCTAACACTGAAGCTTTCTTT
many,TRBD1,TRBJ2-1,TRBV9,CASSGGTGRYNEQFF,TGTGCCAGCAGCGGTGGGACAGGGCGATACAATGAGCAGTTCTTC
-,-,TRBJ2-1,TRBV11-2,CASSRDNEQFF,TGTGCCAGCAGCCGAGACAATGAGCAGTTCTTC
many,-,TRBJ2-3,TRBV15,CATSRVDSSTDTQYF,TGTGCCACCAGCAGAGTGGACTCTAGCACAGATACGCAGTATTTT
-,-,TRBJ2-2,TRBV7-2,CASSLDRGELFF,TGTGCCAGCAGCCTAGACAGGGGGGAGCTGTTTTTT
-,TRBD1,TRBJ1-2,TRBV4-3,CASSHGQGFGYTF,TGCGCCAGCAGCCACGGACAGGGCTTTGGCTACACCTTC
-,-,TRBJ2-5,TRBV7-9,CASTHRDQETQYF,TGTGCCAGTACCCACAGGGATCAAGAGACCCAGTACTTC
-,-,TRBJ2-1,TRBV29-1,CSVVDGNEQFF,TGCAGCGTTGTAGACGGCAATGAGCAGTTCTTC
-,-,TRBJ1-1,TRBV24-1,CATSAPGGPEAFF,TGTGCCACCAGTGCCCCCGGGGGGCCTGAAGCTTTCTTT
once,-,TRBJ2-7,TRBV29-1,CSVVPNSYEQYF,TGCAGCGTTGTCCCCAATTCCTACGAGCAGTACTTC
-,-,TRBJ2-7,TRBV15,CATRGREHYEQHF,TGTGCCACTAGAGGCAGGGAGCACTACGAGCAGCACTTC
many,-,TRBJ1-4,TRBV29-1,CSVEIRADSEKLFF,TGCAGCGTTGAAATCAGGGCTGATAGTGAAAAACTGTTTTTT
many,-,TRBJ2-7,TRBV5-4,CASSLVEGQQYF,TGTGCCAGCAGCTTGGTAGAGGGGCAGCAGTACTTC
-,-,TRBJ1-1,TRBV29-1,CSLAHGITEAFF,TGCAGCTTGGCCCACGGGATCACTGAAGCTTTCTTT
once,TRBD2,TRBJ2-1,TRBV2,CASRTSGNEQFF,TGTGCCAGCAGGACTAGCGGCAATGAGCAGTTCTTC
-,-,TRBJ1-5,TRBV10-3,CAISFDRFDQPQHF,TGTGCCATCAGTTTCGACAGATTCGATCAGCCCCAGCATTTT
-,-,TRBJ1-5,TRBV2,CASRGHGLLNQPQHF,TGTGCCAGCAGGGGACACGGGCTACTCAATCAGCCCCAGCATTTT
-,TRBD1,TRBJ1-1,TRBV25-1,CASSSPGQGCTEAFF,TGTGCCAGCAGCTCCCCGGGACAGGGCTGCACTGAAGCTTTCTTT
many,TRBD2,TRBJ2-2,TRBV7-3,CASSPGGATGELFF,TGTGCCAGCAGTCCCGGGGGGGCCACCGGGGAGCTGTTTTTT
once,-,TRBJ1-3,TRBV6-2/TRBV6-3,CASSYAGPNRRTAGNTIYF,TGTGCCAGCAGTTACGCGGGCCCGAACAGGAGAACAGCGGGAAACACCATATATTTT
-,TRBD1,TRBJ1-1,TRBV19,CASSSHLGQGKGGNTEAFF,TGTGCCAGTAGTTCTCATCTTGGACAGGGTAAGGGTGGGAACACTGAAGCTTTCTTT